The 21 T cell receptor beta chains below come from one sample, sequenced in a study of T cells in localized non-small cell lung cancer. Produced via immunoSEQ multiplex PCR; TCRdb's table is partial and in-frame only. The table shows roughly 14,000 clones, with around 82% occurring only once. Sample: peripheral blood, taken before any cancer treatment. Receptors were obtained from a female donor older than 55 with stage I squamous cell lung carcinoma.

The chain carries TRBV7-9 and TRBJ2-1; 9 bases map to TRBD1. CDR3 length: 16 residues. CDR1 is SEHNR and CDR2 is FQNEAQ in the germline V gene (reference sequence). With V trimmed by 5 bases and J by 7 bases, 12 bases remained unmatched. CDR3: CASSQSGTGYWNEQFF. CDR3 nucleotide sequence: TGTGCCAGCAGCCAGAGCGGGACAGGGTATTGGAATGAGCAGTTCTTC.

The V gene is TRBV6-1, the J gene TRBJ1-2; the match to TRBD1 covers 9 bases. CDR1 and CDR2 (germline): MNHNS, SASEGT. There are 15 residues in the CDR3. Trimming took 4 bases from V and 0 from J; bases not matched to a gene: 3. CDR3 residues: CASSVQGASNYGYTF. The CDR3, as DNA: TGTGCCAGCAGTGTACAGGGGGCGTCTAACTATGGCTACACCTTC.

J is TRBJ1-2 and V is TRBV30; unclear D gene. The CDR3 covers 11 residues. The germline V gene has CDR1 GTSNPN and CDR2 SVGIG (reference sequence). V lost 2 bases, J lost 8 bases, and 9 bases lay in between. The CDR3 sequence: CAWSTLWGYTF. The CDR3, as DNA: TGTGCCTGGAGTACCCTTTGGGGCTACACCTTC.

V is TRBV11-3 and J is TRBJ2-5, with D possibly called TRBD1 or TRBD2 (5 bases each). V lost 4 bases to trimming and J lost 2 bases, with 11 bases between them. The CDR3 totals 14 residues. Germline V gives CDR1 SGHNT, CDR2 YENEEA. The CDR3 reads CASSYRDGQETQYF. In DNA, the CDR3 is TGTGCCAGCAGCTACCGGGACGGACAAGAGACCCAGTACTTC. The whole variable domain, remainder taken from reference TRBV11-3 and TRBJ2-5, is EAGVVQSPRYKIIEKKQPVAFWCNPISGHNTLYWYLQNLGQGPELLIRYENEEAVDDSQLPKDRFSAERLKGVDSTLKIQPAELGDSAVYLCASSYRDGQETQYFGPGTRLLVL.

J is TRBJ2-7 and V is TRBV7-2; TRBD1 agrees at 7 bases. V was pared by 5 bases and J by 0 bases, with 4 bases of the junction left unmatched. CDR1 is SGHTA and CDR2 is FQGNSA in the germline V gene. The CDR3 loop spans 14 amino acids. The CDR3 DNA sequence: TGTGCCAGCAGCATCAACAGGGGCTCCTACGAGCAGTACTTC. As protein: CASSINRGSYEQYF. Combining the CDR3 with reference TRBV7-2 and TRBJ2-7 gives the whole variable domain GAGVSQSPSNKVTEKGKDVELRCDPISGHTALYWYRQSLGQGLEFLIYFQGNSAPDKSGLPSDRFSAERTGGSVSTLTIQRTQQEDSAVYLCASSINRGSYEQYFGPGTRLTVT.

This chain uses TRBV9 with TRBJ2-5; 8 nucleotides match TRBD2. Losses at the gene ends were 0 bases for V and 3 bases for J; bases not matched to a gene: 10. This CDR3 has 17 residues. CDR1 and CDR2 from the germline V gene are SGDLS and YYNGEE. The CDR3: CASSVAPSGGNEETQYF. Written as DNA, the CDR3 is TGTGCCAGCAGCGTAGCTCCCAGCGGGGGCAACGAAGAGACCCAGTACTTC. Complete variable domain (other parts from reference TRBV9 and TRBJ2-5): DSGVTQTPKHLITATGQRVTLRCSPRSGDLSVYWYQQSLDQGLQFLIQYYNGEERAKGNILERFSAQQFPDLHSELNLSSLELGDSALYFCASSVAPSGGNEETQYFGPGTRLLVL.

The rearrangement uses TRBV6-5 and TRBJ1-4, with a possible D match to TRBD1 (6 bases). The V gene's germline CDR1 is MNHEY and CDR2 SVGAGI. The CDR3 runs 13 residues. V was pared by 6 bases and J by 7 bases, with 12 bases between. In DNA form, the CDR3 reads TGTGCCAGCAGAGGGGGGTCAGGTGAAAAACTGTTTTTT. Its protein product is CASRGGSGEKLFF.

The table lists this clone with a few counts. The V gene is TRBV5-4, the J gene TRBJ1-2; TRBD1 might be the D (5 bases). This CDR3 is 14 amino acids long. Trimming removed 2 bases from V and 3 bases from J, with 11 bases in between. The V gene's germline CDR1 is SGHNT and CDR2 YYREEE (reference sequence). The CDR3 sequence is CASSFREGYYGYTF. CDR3 in DNA: TGTGCCAGCAGCTTCAGGGAGGGATACTATGGCTACACCTTC.

The V gene is TRBV10-2, the J gene TRBJ2-1; 7 bases are shared with TRBD2. This CDR3 region has 15 residues. CDR1 and CDR2 from the germline V gene are WSHSY and SAAADI. After removal of 6 bases from V and 2 bases from J, the junction contained 7 bases not matched to a gene. The CDR3 is CASRILAATYNEQFF. In nucleotides, the CDR3 is TGCGCCAGCAGGATCCTAGCGGCCACCTACAATGAGCAGTTCTTC.

J is TRBJ1-1 and V is TRBV19, with 8 bases matching TRBD1. The V gene's germline CDR1 is LNHDA and CDR2 SQIVND (reference sequence). The CDR3 has 16 amino acids. The trim removed 4 bases at V and 1 base at J, leaving 8 bases unmatched. The CDR3 coding sequence is TGTGCCAGTAGTACACAGGGGGTAGGGACGAACACTGAAGCTTTCTTT. Its translation: CASSTQGVGTNTEAFF.

This clone was seen just once. The V gene is TRBV2, the J gene TRBJ2-5; D tentatively fits TRBD1 or TRBD2 (5 bases each). V lost 2 bases and J 3 bases, leaving 10 bases between the germline ends. Per the germline V gene, CDR1 is SNHLY and CDR2 is FYNNEI. The CDR3 covers 14 residues. CDR3 loop: CASSEILGEETQYF. CDR3 nucleotide sequence: TGTGCCAGCAGTGAAATCTTGGGGGAAGAGACCCAGTACTTC.

The rearrangement joins TRBV2 to TRBJ1-1; TRBD1 aligns across 7 bases. CDR3 size: 14 residues. V dropped 8 bases and J dropped 1; count of bases not matched to a gene: 7. Germline V gives CDR1 SNHLY, CDR2 FYNNEI. CDR3 sequence: CASLRDSQNTEAFF. CDR3 DNA sequence: TGTGCCAGCCTCCGGGACAGCCAGAACACTGAAGCTTTCTTT.

The gene calls are TRBV11-2 and TRBJ1-2; 9 bases are a match to TRBD1. The CDR3 is 15 amino acids. Germline assignment: CDR1 SGHAT and CDR2 FQNNGV. The junction had 12 bases not matched to a gene; V was cut back by 4 bases and J by 9 bases. The DNA for the CDR3 is TGTGCCAGCAGCTCCCCTGGCGCGGGACAGGGAAGCTACACCTTC. It specifies CASSSPGAGQGSYTF.

The chain joins TRBV19 to TRBJ2-2; 7 bases are a match to TRBD2. The ends lost 9 bases at V and 8 bases at J; junction bases unmatched: 9. CDR3 length: 13 amino acids. Germline V gene lookup returns CDR1 LNHDA and CDR2 SQIVND (reference sequence). DNA of the CDR3: TGTGCCAGCGGGAGGTTCGGCCTTGGGGAGCTGTTTTTT. Protein sequence: CASGRFGLGELFF.

The V call is TRBV6-6, the J call TRBJ1-2, with D perhaps matching TRBD1 (6 bases). Germline loops: CDR1 MNHNY, CDR2 SVGAGI (reference sequence). CDR3 length: 13 amino acids. V lost 2 bases and J lost 6, with 10 bases in between. The CDR3 nucleotides are TGTGCCAGCAGTTACGGGGGGGCTGATGGCTACACCTTC. This codes for CASSYGGADGYTF.

Only one count was recorded for this clone. This chain uses TRBV7-9 with TRBJ2-3, with D perhaps TRBD1 (5 bases). The V and J ends lost 5 bases and 0 bases respectively, with 12 bases between them. The CDR3 spans 15 residues. Germline V lookup: CDR1 SEHNR, CDR2 FQNEAQ (reference sequence). CDR3 sequence: CASSELWGSTDTQYF. In DNA form, the CDR3 reads TGTGCCAGCAGCGAACTGTGGGGCAGCACAGATACGCAGTATTTT.

The genes are TRBV12-5 and TRBJ1-2; perhaps TRBD1 as D (5 bases). The CDR3 is made up of 14 amino acids. Trimming removed 1 base at V and 7 bases at J, with 13 bases between. CDR1 LGHNT and CDR2 FRNRAP come from the germline V gene. This CDR3 is CASGLDPGGIGYTF. CDR3 sequence (DNA): TGTGCTAGTGGTTTGGACCCCGGGGGAATTGGCTACACCTTC. Looking up the rest from reference TRBV12-5 and TRBJ1-2 gives the full variable domain: DARVTQTPRHKVTEMGQEVTMRCQPILGHNTVFWYRQTMMQGLELLAYFRNRAPLDDSGMPKDRFSAEMPDATLATLKIQPSEPRDSAVYFCASGLDPGGIGYTFGSGTRLTVV.

V and J are TRBV5-1 and TRBJ1-5; no clear D gene. The V end lost 2 bases, the J end lost 0 bases, and 9 bases lay between the germline ends. Germline CDR1 SGHRS, CDR2 YFSETQ. This CDR3 is 15 amino acids long. This CDR3 is CASSLSGISNQPQHF. CDR3 in DNA: TGCGCCAGCAGCTTATCGGGCATTAGCAATCAGCCCCAGCATTTT.

The rearrangement links TRBV2 to TRBJ2-1; TRBD2 agrees at 12 bases. Trimming removed 1 base from V and 6 bases from J; junction bases left unmatched: 4. This CDR3 comprises 16 residues. In germline, CDR1 is SNHLY, CDR2 FYNNEI. CDR3 protein: CASSEVMGLAGNEQFF. Written as DNA, the CDR3 is TGTGCCAGCAGTGAAGTGATGGGACTAGCGGGCAATGAGCAGTTCTTC.

The gene calls are TRBV21-1 and TRBJ2-3; the DNA was not used to check the table's D call, TRBD2. TRBV21-1 represents a pseudogene. The CDR3 covers 14 residues. The CDR3 DNA follows: TGTGCCAGCCCTAGCGGGGGTGACTCAGATACGCAGTATTTT. Translated: CASPSGGDSDTQYF.

The V call is TRBV15, the J call TRBJ1-2; 8 nucleotides match TRBD1. From germline, CDR1 is LNHNV and CDR2 YYDKDF (reference sequence). V gave up 0 bases and J gave up 9 bases; unmatched junction bases: 9. CDR3 length: 15 amino acids. The CDR3 sequence: CATSRDMGGTGRYTF. DNA of the CDR3: TGTGCCACCAGCAGAGATATGGGAGGGACAGGACGCTACACCTTC.